Listed below are T cell receptor beta chains from one sample, sequenced in a study of blood T cell repertoires in COVID-19. Method: immunoSEQ multiplex PCR; TCRdb's copy keeps in-frame clones and lacks some. The data show around 70,000 clones, roughly 70% seen once. Specimen: peripheral blood. The receptors stem from a man between 65 and 80 years old with acute or convalescent COVID-19. CDR3s include the opening cysteine and the closing phenylalanine or tryptophan. A D gene is named only where the DNA matches it firmly. Clone size is stated in some rows and not others, as once, few, many or a class when expanded.

J gene: TRBJ1-2; clone size: -; V gene: TRBV6-5; D gene: TRBD1; CDR3 protein: CASSKKGAVNYGYTF; CDR3 DNA: TGTGCCAGCAGTAAGAAGGGGGCGGTAAACTATGGCTACACCTTC
J gene: TRBJ1-5; clone size: -; V gene: TRBV19; D gene: TRBD1; CDR3 protein: CASLARGFGQPQHF; CDR3 DNA: TGTGCCAGTCTAGCCAGGGGGTTTGGTCAGCCCCAGCATTTT
J gene: TRBJ2-2; clone size: -; V gene: TRBV6-5; D gene: -; CDR3 protein: CASSRRRQNTGELFF; CDR3 DNA: TGTGCCAGCAGCCGACGGAGGCAGAACACCGGGGAGCTGTTTTTT
J gene: TRBJ1-6; clone size: -; V gene: TRBV7-9; D gene: TRBD1; CDR3 protein: CASSPPGQVNSPLHF; CDR3 DNA: TGTGCCAGCAGCCCACCGGGACAGGTTAATTCACCCCTCCACTTT
J gene: TRBJ1-1; clone size: -; V gene: TRBV27; D gene: -; CDR3 protein: CASRHEERNTEAFF; CDR3 DNA: TGTGCCAGCAGACACGAGGAGAGGAACACTGAAGCTTTCTTT
J gene: TRBJ2-3; clone size: -; V gene: TRBV5-1; D gene: -; CDR3 protein: CASSLPTADTQYF; CDR3 DNA: TGCGCCAGCAGCTTGCCGACAGCAGATACGCAGTATTTT
J gene: TRBJ2-1; clone size: medium-sized; V gene: TRBV6-2/TRBV6-3; D gene: -; CDR3 protein: CASSYLFSDEQFF; CDR3 DNA: TGTGCCAGCAGTTACCTATTTTCCGATGAGCAGTTCTTC
J gene: TRBJ2-7; clone size: -; V gene: TRBV20-1; D gene: -; CDR3 protein: CSASKEGADEQYF; CDR3 DNA: TGCAGTGCTAGTAAGGAGGGGGCTGACGAGCAGTACTTC
J gene: TRBJ2-1; clone size: -; V gene: TRBV6-2/TRBV6-3; D gene: TRBD2; CDR3 protein: CASSPGREGRNEQFF; CDR3 DNA: TGTGCCAGCAGCCCCGGGAGGGAGGGCCGCAATGAGCAGTTCTTC
J gene: TRBJ1-2; clone size: -; V gene: TRBV29-1; D gene: -; CDR3 protein: CSVDPGGGAYGYTF; CDR3 DNA: TGCAGCGTTGATCCCGGGGGGGGTGCCTATGGCTACACCTTC
J gene: TRBJ2-3; clone size: -; V gene: TRBV15; D gene: -; CDR3 protein: CATSARGGPRYTQYF; CDR3 DNA: TGTGCCACCAGTGCCAGGGGAGGGCCAAGGTATACGCAGTATTTT
J gene: TRBJ2-1; clone size: -; V gene: TRBV9; D gene: -; CDR3 protein: CASSVVGSGTYNEQFF; CDR3 DNA: TGTGCCAGCAGCGTAGTCGGTAGCGGTACCTACAATGAGCAGTTCTTC
J gene: TRBJ1-2; clone size: -; V gene: TRBV24-1; D gene: TRBD1; CDR3 protein: CATSDLRGGVYGYTF; CDR3 DNA: TGTGCCACCAGTGATCTCAGAGGGGGCGTCTATGGCTACACCTTC
J gene: TRBJ2-1; clone size: -; V gene: TRBV9; D gene: TRBD2; CDR3 protein: CASSVIGWEGLYNEQFF; CDR3 DNA: TGTGCCAGCAGCGTAATTGGGTGGGAGGGGCTCTACAATGAGCAGTTCTTC
J gene: TRBJ1-6; clone size: -; V gene: TRBV27; D gene: -; CDR3 protein: CASSLSGRGTPLHF; CDR3 DNA: TGTGCCAGCAGTTTGTCAGGGAGGGGAACACCCCTCCACTTT
J gene: TRBJ2-1; clone size: -; V gene: TRBV5-5; D gene: TRBD2; CDR3 protein: CASSLGWGTSGRTEQFF; CDR3 DNA: TGTGCCAGCAGCTTGGGATGGGGGACTAGCGGGAGGACTGAGCAGTTCTTC
J gene: TRBJ1-5; clone size: once; V gene: TRBV19; D gene: -; CDR3 protein: CASSIGGGFGHF; CDR3 DNA: TGTGCCAGTAGTATCGGTGGAGGTTTTGGGCATTTT
J gene: TRBJ2-4; clone size: -; V gene: TRBV21-1; D gene: -; CDR3 protein: CASSKVSGGAKNIQYF; CDR3 DNA: TGTGCCAGCAGCAAAGTTAGCGGGGGAGCCAAAAACATTCAGTACTTC
J gene: TRBJ2-5; clone size: -; V gene: TRBV4-3; D gene: TRBD2; CDR3 protein: CASSQDVSGGETQYF; CDR3 DNA: TGCGCCAGCAGCCAAGACGTGTCGGGAGGCGAGACCCAGTACTTC
J gene: TRBJ2-1; clone size: -; V gene: TRBV18; D gene: -; CDR3 protein: CASSPPAGHEQFF; CDR3 DNA: TGTGCCAGCTCACCACCGGCGGGGCATGAGCAGTTCTTC
J gene: TRBJ2-1; clone size: -; V gene: TRBV19; D gene: TRBD2; CDR3 protein: CASSIRGLAGGSSYNEQFF; CDR3 DNA: TGTGCCAGTAGTATTCGAGGACTAGCGGGAGGATCTTCCTACAATGAGCAGTTCTTC
J gene: TRBJ2-3; clone size: -; V gene: TRBV24-1; D gene: TRBD2; CDR3 protein: CATSDLQTSGKSDTQYF; CDR3 DNA: TGTGCCACCAGTGATTTGCAGACTAGCGGGAAGTCAGATACGCAGTATTTT
J gene: TRBJ2-3; clone size: -; V gene: TRBV5-4; D gene: TRBD2; CDR3 protein: CASSLELAGSSTDTQYF; CDR3 DNA: TGTGCCAGCAGCTTGGAGCTAGCGGGGTCTAGCACAGATACGCAGTATTTT
J gene: TRBJ1-2; clone size: once; V gene: TRBV7-9; D gene: TRBD1; CDR3 protein: CASSLWTGVYTF; CDR3 DNA: TGTGCCAGCAGCCTTTGGACAGGGGTGTACACCTTC
J gene: TRBJ2-1; clone size: -; V gene: TRBV11-2; D gene: TRBD2; CDR3 protein: CASSLLAGVANEQFF; CDR3 DNA: TGTGCCAGCAGCCTACTAGCGGGAGTAGCAAATGAGCAGTTCTTC
J gene: TRBJ2-1; clone size: -; V gene: TRBV28; D gene: TRBD2; CDR3 protein: CASSLGGSGIVNEQFF; CDR3 DNA: TGTGCCAGCAGTTTAGGAGGGAGCGGGATAGTCAATGAGCAGTTCTTC
J gene: TRBJ2-5; clone size: -; V gene: TRBV6-5; D gene: -; CDR3 protein: CASSYQAGQETQYF; CDR3 DNA: TGTGCCAGCAGTTACCAGGCGGGACAGGAGACCCAGTACTTC
J gene: TRBJ1-4; clone size: once; V gene: TRBV7-8; D gene: -; CDR3 protein: CASSTSGAARNEKLFF; CDR3 DNA: TGTGCCAGCAGCACTTCAGGGGCGGCCAGAAATGAAAAACTGTTTTTT
J gene: TRBJ2-1; clone size: -; V gene: TRBV29-1; D gene: TRBD1; CDR3 protein: CSVRRGLNEQFF; CDR3 DNA: TGCAGCGTTAGAAGGGGGCTCAATGAGCAGTTCTTC
J gene: TRBJ1-6; clone size: -; V gene: TRBV5-4; D gene: TRBD1; CDR3 protein: CASKGQGEYSPLHF; CDR3 DNA: TGTGCCAGCAAGGGTCAGGGGGAATATTCACCCCTCCACTTT
J gene: TRBJ2-3; clone size: -; V gene: TRBV7-9; D gene: TRBD1; CDR3 protein: CASSLDYRGQYF; CDR3 DNA: TGTGCCAGCAGCTTAGACTACAGGGGGCAGTATTTT
J gene: TRBJ1-1; clone size: -; V gene: TRBV3-1/TRBV3-2; D gene: -; CDR3 protein: CASSQDYTEAFF; CDR3 DNA: TGTGCCAGCAGCCAAGACTACACTGAAGCTTTCTTT
J gene: TRBJ2-1; clone size: -; V gene: TRBV12-5; D gene: TRBD2; CDR3 protein: CASGLEASGSEQFF; CDR3 DNA: TGTGCTAGTGGTTTGGAGGCTAGCGGGAGTGAGCAGTTCTTC
J gene: TRBJ1-6; clone size: -; V gene: TRBV9; D gene: -; CDR3 protein: CASSVQNSPLHF; CDR3 DNA: TGTGCCAGCAGCGTACAGAATTCACCCCTCCACTTT
J gene: TRBJ2-3; clone size: -; V gene: TRBV10-2; D gene: TRBD2; CDR3 protein: CASSESVSGSTDTQYF; CDR3 DNA: TGCGCCAGCAGTGAGTCTGTTAGCGGGAGTACAGATACGCAGTATTTT
J gene: TRBJ1-2; clone size: -; V gene: TRBV10-3; D gene: -; CDR3 protein: CAISFGGQNLEAGYTF; CDR3 DNA: TGTGCCATCAGTTTTGGGGGACAAAATCTGGAGGCTGGCTACACCTTC
J gene: TRBJ1-4; clone size: -; V gene: TRBV5-1; D gene: -; CDR3 protein: CASSLAGGEGEKLFF; CDR3 DNA: TGCGCCAGCAGCTTGGCCGGAGGGGAAGGGGAAAAACTGTTTTTT
J gene: TRBJ2-5; clone size: -; V gene: TRBV7-2; D gene: TRBD2; CDR3 protein: CASSLGLAGGRETQYF; CDR3 DNA: TGTGCCAGCAGCTTAGGGCTAGCGGGAGGAAGGGAGACCCAGTACTTC
J gene: TRBJ2-3; clone size: -; V gene: TRBV24-1; D gene: TRBD1; CDR3 protein: CATSDPRQGGEDTQYF; CDR3 DNA: TGTGCCACCAGTGATCCCCGACAGGGGGGGGAAGATACGCAGTATTTT
J gene: TRBJ2-7; clone size: -; V gene: TRBV7-9; D gene: TRBD1; CDR3 protein: CASSLGQGAIHEQYF; CDR3 DNA: TGTGCCAGCAGCTTAGGACAGGGGGCGATCCACGAGCAGTACTTC
J gene: TRBJ2-7; clone size: -; V gene: TRBV12-3/TRBV12-4; D gene: TRBD2; CDR3 protein: CASSLYLAAEQYF; CDR3 DNA: TGTGCCAGCAGTTTATATCTAGCGGCCGAGCAGTACTTC
J gene: TRBJ2-3; clone size: -; V gene: TRBV24-1; D gene: -; CDR3 protein: CATSDYGGWRSTDTQYF; CDR3 DNA: TGTGCCACCAGTGATTATGGCGGCTGGAGAAGCACAGATACGCAGTATTTT
J gene: TRBJ2-1; clone size: -; V gene: TRBV11-2; D gene: TRBD2; CDR3 protein: CASSLSRNFREGNEQFF; CDR3 DNA: TGTGCCAGCAGCTTAAGTAGGAATTTCCGGGAGGGCAATGAGCAGTTCTTC
J gene: TRBJ2-1; clone size: -; V gene: TRBV27; D gene: -; CDR3 protein: CASTTPDSYNEQFF; CDR3 DNA: TGTGCCAGCACCACCCCCGACTCATACAATGAGCAGTTCTTC
J gene: TRBJ1-5; clone size: few; V gene: TRBV28; D gene: -; CDR3 protein: CASSPQSGLSNQPQHF; CDR3 DNA: TGTGCCAGCAGCCCCCAGTCGGGATTAAGCAATCAGCCCCAGCATTTT
J gene: TRBJ1-5; clone size: -; V gene: TRBV2; D gene: TRBD1; CDR3 protein: CASNGQDQPQHF; CDR3 DNA: TGTGCCAGCAACGGACAGGATCAGCCCCAGCATTTT
J gene: TRBJ1-4; clone size: -; V gene: TRBV29-1; D gene: -; CDR3 protein: CSAVTGLPGEKLFF; CDR3 DNA: TGCAGCGCCGTAACGGGACTCCCGGGGGAAAAACTGTTTTTT
J gene: TRBJ1-6; clone size: -; V gene: TRBV7-2; D gene: TRBD1; CDR3 protein: CASSLRQGGYSPLHF; CDR3 DNA: TGTGCCAGCAGCCTCAGACAGGGGGGATATTCACCCCTCCACTTT
J gene: TRBJ1-3; clone size: -; V gene: TRBV5-1; D gene: -; CDR3 protein: CASSQGAQGNTIYF; CDR3 DNA: TGCGCCAGCAGCCAAGGAGCCCAGGGAAACACCATATATTTT
J gene: TRBJ2-7; clone size: -; V gene: TRBV18; D gene: -; CDR3 protein: CASSPTGSYEQYF; CDR3 DNA: TGTGCCAGCTCACCAACAGGCTCCTACGAGCAGTACTTC
J gene: TRBJ2-3; clone size: -; V gene: TRBV7-2; D gene: TRBD2; CDR3 protein: CASSLVFAAGGADTQYF; CDR3 DNA: TGTGCCAGCAGCTTAGTGTTTGCGGCGGGAGGTGCAGATACGCAGTATTTT
J gene: TRBJ1-1; clone size: -; V gene: TRBV7-9; D gene: -; CDR3 protein: CASSSTAGGAFF; CDR3 DNA: TGTGCCAGCAGCTCCACGGCGGGGGGTGCTTTCTTT
J gene: TRBJ2-7; clone size: -; V gene: TRBV6-2/TRBV6-3; D gene: -; CDR3 protein: CASSGVASYEQYF; CDR3 DNA: TGTGCCAGCAGCGGGGTAGCGAGCTACGAGCAGTACTTC